The rows below give T cell receptor beta chains drawn from one sample of a study of cytomegalovirus exposure and HLA in healthy donors. This table comes from immunoSEQ multiplex PCR, and its TCRdb copy is limited to in-frame clones, with some not included. The sample has about 140,000 clones; 76% are singletons. The sequenced material came from PBMCs. The receptor source for this set is a man aged 40-50 years in good health and CMV-seronegative. Both conserved end residues are part of each CDR3. Fields, in order: D gene, V gene, J gene, clone size, CDR3 DNA, CDR3 protein. A D gene is named only where the DNA matches it firmly. Size values are once, few and many counts, or a class for expanded clones, and some rows have none.

D gene: TRBD2; V gene: TRBV2; J gene: TRBJ2-7; clone size: NA; CDR3 DNA: TGTGCCACACTAGCGATGGGTTTGGAGCAGTACTTC; CDR3 protein: CATLAMGLEQYF
D gene: NA; V gene: TRBV10-3; J gene: TRBJ1-1; clone size: NA; CDR3 DNA: TGTGCCATCAGTGAGTCACGGGTAAGATGGACTGAAGCTTTCTTT; CDR3 protein: CAISESRVRWTEAFF
D gene: NA; V gene: TRBV14; J gene: TRBJ2-7; clone size: NA; CDR3 DNA: TGTGCCAGCAGCCAAGCTACCACGGAGCAGTACTTC; CDR3 protein: CASSQATTEQYF
D gene: NA; V gene: TRBV29-1; J gene: TRBJ1-5; clone size: NA; CDR3 DNA: TGCAGCGTTGCGTGGGACTCAAATCAGCCCCAGCATTTT; CDR3 protein: CSVAWDSNQPQHF
D gene: NA; V gene: TRBV6-1; J gene: TRBJ1-2; clone size: NA; CDR3 DNA: TGTGCCAGCAGTGAAGCGCTACGGGGAAGATTCTATGGCTACACCTTC; CDR3 protein: CASSEALRGRFYGYTF
D gene: NA; V gene: TRBV5-4; J gene: TRBJ1-2; clone size: NA; CDR3 DNA: TGTGCCAGCAGCTTGGCCGGGAGTAGCAGATATGGCCCCTATGGCTACACCTTC; CDR3 protein: CASSLAGSSRYGPYGYTF
D gene: NA; V gene: TRBV7-7; J gene: TRBJ2-7; clone size: NA; CDR3 DNA: TGTGCCAGCAGCGCCCGGACAGCTACCTACGAGCAGTACTTC; CDR3 protein: CASSARTATYEQYF
D gene: NA; V gene: TRBV30; J gene: TRBJ2-1; clone size: NA; CDR3 DNA: TGTGCCTGGAGTGTTATGAATGAGCAGTTCTTC; CDR3 protein: CAWSVMNEQFF
D gene: NA; V gene: TRBV4-3; J gene: TRBJ2-3; clone size: NA; CDR3 DNA: TGCGCCAGCAGCCAAGACCAGCGAGGGATAGATACGCAGTATTTT; CDR3 protein: CASSQDQRGIDTQYF
D gene: NA; V gene: TRBV18; J gene: TRBJ2-7; clone size: once; CDR3 DNA: TGTGCCAGCTCAACCAGTTTGACAGGTGGACGTGAAGAGCAGTACTTC; CDR3 protein: CASSTSLTGGREEQYF
D gene: TRBD1; V gene: TRBV7-8; J gene: TRBJ1-1; clone size: NA; CDR3 DNA: TGTGCCAGCAGCTCTGTTAGGACAGGGAACGCTTTCTTT; CDR3 protein: CASSSVRTGNAFF
D gene: TRBD2; V gene: TRBV5-4; J gene: TRBJ2-3; clone size: few; CDR3 DNA: TGTGCCAGCAGCTCGATCGGACTAGCGGGGGGCACAGATACGCAGTATTTT; CDR3 protein: CASSSIGLAGGTDTQYF
D gene: TRBD2; V gene: TRBV6-5; J gene: TRBJ2-1; clone size: NA; CDR3 DNA: TGTGCCAGCAGTTATTGGACTAGCGGGGGGGCCGATGAGCAGTTCTTC; CDR3 protein: CASSYWTSGGADEQFF
D gene: TRBD1; V gene: TRBV2; J gene: TRBJ1-4; clone size: NA; CDR3 DNA: TGTGCCAGCAGTTACAGGGGGAGGGAAAAACTGTTTTTT; CDR3 protein: CASSYRGREKLFF
D gene: TRBD1; V gene: TRBV28; J gene: TRBJ2-3; clone size: few; CDR3 DNA: TGTGCCAGCAGCCTCCGGACAGGGCCCGCAGATACGCAGTATTTT; CDR3 protein: CASSLRTGPADTQYF
D gene: TRBD2; V gene: TRBV11-2; J gene: TRBJ2-1; clone size: NA; CDR3 DNA: TGTGCCAGCAGCGCCTTGACTAGCGGGCTCAATGAGCAGTTCTTC; CDR3 protein: CASSALTSGLNEQFF
D gene: TRBD1; V gene: TRBV30; J gene: TRBJ1-6; clone size: NA; CDR3 DNA: TGTGCCTGGACGATACAGGGGGCCTATAATTCACCCCTCCACTTT; CDR3 protein: CAWTIQGAYNSPLHF
D gene: TRBD1; V gene: TRBV7-9; J gene: TRBJ1-5; clone size: NA; CDR3 DNA: TGTGCCAGCAGCTGGGCCCGCGGGACAGTGGATAGCAATCAGCCCCAGCATTTT; CDR3 protein: CASSWARGTVDSNQPQHF
D gene: NA; V gene: TRBV27; J gene: TRBJ2-7; clone size: once; CDR3 DNA: TGTGCCAGCAGTTTAGCGGGACCTGGGGAGCAGTACTTC; CDR3 protein: CASSLAGPGEQYF
D gene: TRBD1; V gene: TRBV28; J gene: TRBJ2-7; clone size: NA; CDR3 DNA: TGTGCCAGCAGTGAACCGGGACAGGGGCCCTACGAGCAGTACTTC; CDR3 protein: CASSEPGQGPYEQYF
D gene: TRBD2; V gene: TRBV11-1; J gene: TRBJ2-3; clone size: NA; CDR3 DNA: TGTGCCAGCAGCGCCTCCCACGGCGGGGGGGCCAGGGATACGCAGTATTTT; CDR3 protein: CASSASHGGGARDTQYF
D gene: NA; V gene: TRBV19; J gene: TRBJ1-2; clone size: few; CDR3 DNA: TGTGCCAGTAGTGTGGATGAGGGAAGTTATGGCTACACCTTC; CDR3 protein: CASSVDEGSYGYTF
D gene: NA; V gene: TRBV11-2; J gene: TRBJ2-5; clone size: NA; CDR3 DNA: TGTGCCAGCAGCTTCCACAGGGTCGTGGAAGAGACCCAGTACTTC; CDR3 protein: CASSFHRVVEETQYF
D gene: NA; V gene: TRBV11-2; J gene: TRBJ2-3; clone size: NA; CDR3 DNA: TGTGCCAGCAGCCCTCAGGCGTTCAGGGCGGATACGCAGTATTTT; CDR3 protein: CASSPQAFRADTQYF
D gene: TRBD2; V gene: TRBV18; J gene: TRBJ2-7; clone size: NA; CDR3 DNA: TGTGCCAGCTCACCACCGGGAGGGGACGAGCAGTACTTC; CDR3 protein: CASSPPGGDEQYF
D gene: TRBD1; V gene: TRBV27; J gene: TRBJ1-4; clone size: NA; CDR3 DNA: TGTGCCAGCAGTTTATTGGGCGTCAGGGGGACAACTAATGAAAAACTGTTTTTT; CDR3 protein: CASSLLGVRGTTNEKLFF